A selection of T cell receptor beta chains follows, all from one sample in a study of blood T cell repertoires in COVID-19. The protocol was immunoSEQ multiplex PCR, while the TCRdb copy is restricted to in-frame clones and leaves out a portion. Among 60,000 or so clones listed, around 83% were seen once. Sequencing was done on a sample of peripheral blood. These receptors originate from a man aged 25 to 45 with COVID-19, enrolled during active disease. The CDR3 runs from the conserved cysteine through the conserved F or W. Fields, in order: CDR3 length, J gene, clone size, V gene, D gene, CDR3 DNA, CDR3 protein. The D gene is left open where the match is weak. Size is omitted from some rows. Given values are once, few, many or a class for expanded clones.

17,TRBJ2-3,NA,TRBV9,TRBD2,TGTGCCAGCAGCGTAGGGACTAGCGGGGGGCGCACAGATACGCAGTATTTT,CASSVGTSGGRTDTQYF
16,TRBJ1-5,NA,TRBV19,NA,TGTGCCAGTAGTATGTGGGGCTCGGGTCGCAATCAGCCCCAGCATTTT,CASSMWGSGRNQPQHF
15,TRBJ2-1,NA,TRBV11-3,NA,TGTGCCAGCAGCTTAGCGGGCCAGGGGGGAAATGAGCAGTTCTTC,CASSLAGQGGNEQFF
17,TRBJ2-6,NA,TRBV4-1,NA,TGCGCCAGCAGCCAAGAGGGGCTTGGCTCTGGGGCCAACGTCCTGACTTTC,CASSQEGLGSGANVLTF
15,TRBJ1-2,NA,TRBV27,NA,TGTGCCAGCAGTTCCCCAGCGAATCATTTCTATGGCTACACCTTC,CASSSPANHFYGYTF
16,TRBJ2-2,NA,TRBV9,TRBD2,TGTGCCAGCAGTTCTAGCGGGGGGATGAACACCGGGGAGCTGTTTTTT,CASSSSGGMNTGELFF
14,TRBJ1-2,NA,TRBV7-3,NA,TGTGCCAGCAGCTTGGGGGGGATAGGCTATGGCTACACCTTC,CASSLGGIGYGYTF
13,TRBJ1-2,once,TRBV7-9,TRBD1,TGTGCCAGCAGCTGGACAGGGGGCTATGGCTACACCTTC,CASSWTGGYGYTF
14,TRBJ1-5,once,TRBV27,NA,TGTGCCAGCTCTGACCTAGATAGCAATCAGCCCCAGCATTTT,CASSDLDSNQPQHF
17,TRBJ2-7,NA,TRBV7-2,TRBD1,TGTGCCAGCAGCTTAGCGGCTCGGGGACAGGGTAGGAACGAGCAGTACTTC,CASSLAARGQGRNEQYF
14,TRBJ2-4,NA,TRBV7-2,TRBD2,TGTGCCAGCAGCTTAGGGACTAGCGAAAACATTCAGTACTTC,CASSLGTSENIQYF
14,TRBJ2-3,once,TRBV6-2/TRBV6-3,NA,TGTGCCAGCAGTGACCGAGAAGCGACAGATACGCAGTATTTT,CASSDREATDTQYF
15,TRBJ2-6,NA,TRBV6-2/TRBV6-3,NA,TGTGCCAGCAGTTACTCATGGCCTGGGGCCAACGTCCTGACTTTC,CASSYSWPGANVLTF
16,TRBJ2-2,NA,TRBV7-2,TRBD1,TGTGCCAGCAGCTCCAACAGGGGTTGGATCACCGGGGAGCTGTTTTTT,CASSSNRGWITGELFF
11,TRBJ2-3,NA,TRBV5-1,NA,TGCGCCAGCACTAGGGGGGATACGCAGTATTTT,CASTRGDTQYF
14,TRBJ1-1,NA,TRBV7-9,TRBD1,TGTGCCAGCAGCTTAGATGGGACAGGGGACGAAGCTTTCTTT,CASSLDGTGDEAFF
11,TRBJ1-3,NA,TRBV7-3,NA,TGTGCCAGCAGCTTCCTAAACACCATATATTTT,CASSFLNTIYF
12,TRBJ1-2,few,TRBV11-3,NA,TGTGCCAGCAGCTTACTCGGGGTGGATACAGTCTTC,CASSLLGVDTVF
14,TRBJ2-7,NA,TRBV18,NA,TGTGCCAGCTCACCAGGCAGGGGCATCTCAGAGCAGTACTTC,CASSPGRGISEQYF
14,TRBJ1-1,NA,TRBV6-6,NA,TGTGCCAGCAGTTACCAGGGAGGGGGCACTGAAGCTTTCTTT,CASSYQGGGTEAFF
13,TRBJ2-7,few,TRBV12-5,TRBD1,TGTGCTAGTGGTCTCGACAGGGTTAGGGAGCAGTACTTC,CASGLDRVREQYF
17,TRBJ2-4,NA,TRBV5-1,TRBD1,TGCGCCAGCAGCATCCGGACAGGAGGACCTACTGGGGACATTCAGTACTTC,CASSIRTGGPTGDIQYF
19,TRBJ1-4,NA,TRBV7-9,TRBD1,TGTGCCAGCAGCTTACCCCCCAGGGGGCCCTACTCTTCTAATGAAAAACTGTTTTTT,CASSLPPRGPYSSNEKLFF